Presented here are 5 T cell receptor beta chains from one specimen sequenced in a study of cytomegalovirus exposure and HLA in healthy donors. The PCR was carried out with 60 Vbeta primers and 13 Jbeta primers. Sequencing was performed with immunoSEQ multiplex PCR; in TCRdb, only in-frame clones are kept and a portion is missing. The profile shows about 160,000 clones, about four fifths of them singletons. The sample comprised PBMCs. The source is a boy younger than 10 in good health and CMV-seronegative.

The rearrangement joins TRBV27 to TRBJ1-2; D ambiguous. CDR3 size: 13 residues. Trimming cost V 3 bases and J 5 bases, with 10 bases left between them. The germline V gene encodes CDR1 MNHEY and CDR2 SMNVEV (reference sequence). The CDR3 is CASSLAISYGYTF. CDR3 bases: TGTGCCAGCAGTTTGGCAATATCTTATGGCTACACCTTC.

J is TRBJ1-1 and V is TRBV30, with 8 bases fitting TRBD1. Trimming cost V 2 bases and J 0 bases; bases outside gene matches: 11. Germline V CDR1 and CDR2: GTSNPN, SVGIG (reference sequence). This CDR3 is built from 17 residues. The CDR3 loop is CAWSTGTGPFMNTEAFF. The CDR3 nucleotides read TGTGCCTGGAGTACGGGGACAGGTCCTTTTATGAACACTGAAGCTTTCTTT.

V usage is TRBV7-6 and J usage is TRBJ2-7, with D tentatively TRBD1 (6 bases). Germline-derived CDR1 and CDR2 are SGHVS and FNYEAQ. V was pared by 6 bases and J by 3 bases, with 12 bases between. The CDR3 is 13 amino acids. The chain's CDR3 is CASSSGTYYEQYF. The CDR3 bases are TGTGCCAGCAGTTCTGGGACATACTACGAGCAGTACTTC.

The chain joins TRBV11-2 to TRBJ2-1; the D is unclear. Germline CDR1 reads SGHAT; CDR2 reads FQNNGV. Trimming left V 1 base short and J 0 bases short, with 19 bases between. The CDR3 has 19 amino acids. The CDR3 is CASSLVTYPVFSSYNEQFF. CDR3 nucleotides: TGTGCCAGCAGCTTAGTAACTTATCCGGTCTTTAGCTCCTACAATGAGCAGTTCTTC.

The rearrangement uses TRBV5-5 and TRBJ2-7; 8 bases line up with TRBD2. CDR1 is SGHKS, CDR2 YYEKEE, per germline (reference sequence). Trimming took 2 bases from V and 0 from J; bases not matched to a gene: 4. This CDR3 spans 15 amino acids. CDR3 in amino acids: CASSFSGENSYEQYF. CDR3 coding DNA: TGTGCCAGCAGCTTTAGCGGGGAGAACTCCTACGAGCAGTACTTC.